This is a list of T cell receptor beta chains from one sample in a study of blood T cell repertoires in COVID-19. The repertoire was sequenced with immunoSEQ multiplex PCR; TCRdb's copy has only in-frame clones and lacks some. The sample has just over 150,000 clones; 80% are singletons. The sample was peripheral blood. These receptors all stem from a man between 60 and 75 years old with acute or convalescent COVID-19. The CDR3 runs from the conserved cysteine through the conserved F or W. D genes are given only for firm matches. Clone size, where shown, is once, few, many, or a class for clones that have expanded.

V: TRBV23-1
size: NA
D: TRBD1
J: TRBJ2-3
CDR3: CASSQAGQGNTDTQYF
DNA: TGCGCCAGCAGTCAAGCGGGACAGGGGAATACTGATACGCAGTATTTT

V: TRBV6-6
size: NA
D: NA
J: TRBJ2-2
CDR3: CASSYVGAGTGELFF
DNA: TGTGCCAGCAGTTACGTGGGGGCAGGGACCGGGGAGCTGTTTTTT

V: TRBV5-4
size: NA
D: NA
J: TRBJ1-3
CDR3: CASSSQGAGNTIYF
DNA: TGTGCCAGCAGCTCACAGGGAGCTGGAAACACCATATATTTT

V: TRBV4-1
size: NA
D: TRBD1
J: TRBJ2-3
CDR3: CASSSRQGMSTDTQYF
DNA: TGCGCCAGCAGCTCCCGACAGGGGATGAGCACAGATACGCAGTATTTT

V: TRBV19
size: NA
D: NA
J: TRBJ2-6
CDR3: CASSYGRRSGANVLTF
DNA: TGTGCCAGTAGTTACGGGAGACGGTCTGGGGCCAACGTCCTGACTTTC

V: TRBV18
size: NA
D: TRBD1
J: TRBJ2-7
CDR3: CASSRQGSEQYF
DNA: TGTGCCAGCTCACGACAGGGATCCGAGCAGTACTTC

V: TRBV20-1
size: NA
D: NA
J: TRBJ2-7
CDR3: CSAQGDGEQYF
DNA: TGCAGTGCTCAGGGCGACGGCGAGCAGTACTTC

V: TRBV5-8
size: NA
D: TRBD1
J: TRBJ1-5
CDR3: CASSAGQGGTAQHF
DNA: TGTGCCAGCAGCGCCGGACAGGGGGGGACAGCCCAGCATTTT

V: TRBV6-5
size: NA
D: NA
J: TRBJ2-2
CDR3: CASGPSPSHTGELFF
DNA: TGTGCCAGCGGCCCTTCTCCTTCACACACCGGGGAGCTGTTTTTT

V: TRBV6-5
size: NA
D: NA
J: TRBJ2-3
CDR3: CASSYSAVLGRTQYF
DNA: TGTGCCAGCAGTTACTCGGCGGTACTAGGACGAACGCAGTATTTT

V: TRBV14
size: few
D: TRBD1
J: TRBJ2-1
CDR3: CASSQDRGQGREQFF
DNA: TGTGCCAGCAGCCAAGATCGGGGACAGGGACGAGAGCAGTTCTTC

V: TRBV20-1
size: NA
D: TRBD1
J: TRBJ2-4
CDR3: CSASPRRGQGNIQYF
DNA: TGCAGTGCTAGTCCCCGCAGGGGGCAGGGAAACATTCAGTACTTC

V: TRBV6-5
size: once
D: TRBD1
J: TRBJ1-2
CDR3: CASSTDRRNGYTF
DNA: TGTGCCAGCAGTACGGACAGGAGGAATGGCTACACCTTC

V: TRBV29-1
size: NA
D: NA
J: TRBJ2-3
CDR3: CSVAGQTDTQYF
DNA: TGCAGCGTTGCAGGGCAGACAGATACGCAGTATTTT

V: TRBV9
size: NA
D: NA
J: TRBJ2-5
CDR3: CASSTNNGGETQYF
DNA: TGTGCCAGCAGCACGAACAATGGGGGGGAGACCCAGTACTTC

V: TRBV15
size: NA
D: TRBD1
J: TRBJ1-6
CDR3: CATSEGTGGGSPLHF
DNA: TGTGCCACCAGCGAAGGTACAGGGGGCGGTTCACCCCTCCACTTT

V: TRBV15
size: NA
D: TRBD1
J: TRBJ2-1
CDR3: CATSREGQGEFF
DNA: TGTGCCACCAGCAGAGAAGGACAGGGGGAGTTCTTC

V: TRBV28
size: NA
D: TRBD1
J: TRBJ1-2
CDR3: CASTAFSGTGRWGYTF
DNA: TGTGCCAGCACCGCATTTTCAGGGACAGGGAGGTGGGGCTACACCTTC

V: TRBV28
size: NA
D: TRBD1
J: TRBJ1-6
CDR3: CASSLRQGNSPLHF
DNA: TGTGCCAGCAGTCTGAGACAGGGTAATTCACCCCTCCACTTT

V: TRBV29-1
size: NA
D: TRBD1
J: TRBJ2-3
CDR3: CSVQTGGDTQYF
DNA: TGCAGCGTACAAACAGGGGGGGATACGCAGTATTTT

V: TRBV25-1
size: NA
D: TRBD1
J: TRBJ2-2
CDR3: CASSDWTGYTGELFF
DNA: TGTGCCAGCAGTGACTGGACAGGATACACCGGGGAGCTGTTTTTT

V: TRBV5-5
size: NA
D: NA
J: TRBJ2-7
CDR3: CASSLVYGEQYF
DNA: TGTGCCAGCAGCTTGGTCTACGGCGAGCAGTACTTC

V: TRBV7-2
size: few
D: TRBD2
J: TRBJ2-3
CDR3: CASSLEAGALTDTQYF
DNA: TGTGCCAGCAGCTTAGAAGCGGGGGCGCTCACAGATACGCAGTATTTT

V: TRBV7-9
size: NA
D: NA
J: TRBJ1-1
CDR3: CASSVMNTEAFF
DNA: TGTGCCAGCAGCGTCATGAACACTGAAGCTTTCTTT

V: TRBV5-5
size: NA
D: NA
J: TRBJ1-1
CDR3: CASSLEEGRTEAFF
DNA: TGTGCCAGCAGCTTGGAGGAGGGGAGGACTGAAGCTTTCTTT

V: TRBV20-1
size: once
D: NA
J: TRBJ2-7
CDR3: CSASPGQYF
DNA: TGCAGTGCTTCTCCGGGGCAGTACTTC

V: TRBV11-2
size: NA
D: NA
J: TRBJ1-6
CDR3: CASSLDPGLSPLHF
DNA: TGTGCCAGCAGCTTAGATCCGGGGTTATCACCCCTCCACTTT

V: TRBV6-5
size: NA
D: NA
J: TRBJ2-2
CDR3: CASSKGLNTGELFF
DNA: TGTGCCAGCAGTAAGGGACTTAACACCGGGGAGCTGTTTTTT

V: TRBV6-5
size: NA
D: NA
J: TRBJ1-2
CDR3: CASSYSDSMYGYTF
DNA: TGTGCCAGCAGTTACTCGGACAGTATGTATGGCTACACCTTC

V: TRBV5-1
size: NA
D: NA
J: TRBJ1-4
CDR3: CASRRDNEKLFF
DNA: TGCGCCAGCAGACGGGATAATGAAAAACTGTTTTTT

V: TRBV18
size: NA
D: TRBD1
J: TRBJ1-5
CDR3: CASSTGQGAGQPQHF
DNA: TGTGCCAGCTCAACGGGACAGGGCGCCGGTCAGCCCCAGCATTTT

V: TRBV6-2/TRBV6-3
size: many
D: NA
J: TRBJ1-5
CDR3: CASSPVQGSSPQHF
DNA: TGTGCCAGCAGTCCGGTACAGGGCAGCTCGCCCCAGCATTTT

V: TRBV2
size: once
D: NA
J: TRBJ1-2
CDR3: CCGSVSNYGYTF
DNA: TGTTGCGGGTCGGTTTCAAACTATGGCTACACCTTC

V: TRBV4-1
size: NA
D: TRBD1
J: TRBJ1-4
CDR3: CASRDTGGMEKLFF
DNA: TGCGCCAGCAGAGATACAGGGGGCATGGAAAAACTGTTTTTT

V: TRBV7-9
size: few
D: TRBD1
J: TRBJ2-2
CDR3: CASSLGQGSTGELFF
DNA: TGTGCCAGCAGCCTGGGACAGGGGAGCACCGGGGAGCTGTTTTTT

V: TRBV7-9
size: NA
D: TRBD1
J: TRBJ2-3
CDR3: CASSSGTVDADTQYF
DNA: TGTGCCAGCAGCTCCGGGACAGTGGATGCAGATACGCAGTATTTT

V: TRBV20-1
size: NA
D: NA
J: TRBJ1-1
CDR3: CSANKNTEAFF
DNA: TGCAGTGCTAACAAGAACACTGAAGCTTTCTTT

V: TRBV10-1
size: NA
D: TRBD1
J: TRBJ2-7
CDR3: CASSEPGTEYEQYF
DNA: TGCGCCAGCAGTGAGCCCGGGACAGAATACGAGCAGTACTTC

V: TRBV28
size: few
D: TRBD1
J: TRBJ1-6
CDR3: CASSSRDRGPSPLHF
DNA: TGTGCCAGCAGTTCCCGGGACAGGGGACCTTCACCCCTCCACTTT

V: TRBV4-1
size: once
D: NA
J: TRBJ2-7
CDR3: CASSPWAPQSYEQYF
DNA: TGCGCCAGCAGCCCTTGGGCCCCACAGAGCTACGAGCAGTACTTC

V: TRBV18
size: once
D: NA
J: TRBJ2-7
CDR3: CASSPRRNYEQYF
DNA: TGTGCCAGCTCACCCCGGCGGAACTACGAGCAGTACTTC

V: TRBV4-2
size: few
D: TRBD1
J: TRBJ1-1
CDR3: CASSPLEQGASEAFF
DNA: TGTGCCAGCAGCCCCCTGGAGCAGGGGGCGAGTGAAGCTTTCTTT

V: TRBV5-1
size: NA
D: NA
J: TRBJ2-2
CDR3: CASRKGWDTGELFF
DNA: TGCGCCAGCAGAAAGGGGTGGGACACCGGGGAGCTGTTTTTT

V: TRBV3-1/TRBV3-2
size: once
D: NA
J: TRBJ2-5
CDR3: CASSQGGGETQYF
DNA: TGTGCCAGCAGCCAAGGCGGCGGGGAGACCCAGTACTTC

V: TRBV4-1
size: NA
D: NA
J: TRBJ1-2
CDR3: CASSQVITGKGGYTF
DNA: TGCGCCAGCAGCCAAGTAATCACAGGGAAGGGAGGCTACACCTTC

V: TRBV2
size: NA
D: NA
J: TRBJ1-6
CDR3: CASSGTASNINNSPLHF
DNA: TGTGCCAGCAGTGGGACAGCAAGTAACATAAATAATTCACCCCTCCACTTT

V: TRBV12-3/TRBV12-4
size: once
D: NA
J: TRBJ1-3
CDR3: CASSLRSGNTIYF
DNA: TGTGCCAGCAGTTTACGTAGTGGAAACACCATATATTTT

V: TRBV19
size: NA
D: NA
J: TRBJ2-1
CDR3: CASSELAFSYNEQFF
DNA: TGTGCCAGTAGTGAACTAGCTTTCTCCTACAATGAGCAGTTCTTC

V: TRBV9
size: NA
D: NA
J: TRBJ2-3
CDR3: CASSAEHIRTDTQYF
DNA: TGTGCCAGCAGCGCCGAACACATACGCACAGATACGCAGTATTTT

V: TRBV5-1
size: few
D: NA
J: TRBJ1-3
CDR3: CASSRTGSGNTIYF
DNA: TGCGCCAGCAGCCGTACAGGGTCTGGAAACACCATATATTTT